This is a list of T cell receptor beta chains from one sample in a study of blood T cell repertoires in COVID-19. The table came from immunoSEQ multiplex PCR; TCRdb's copy has only in-frame clones and leaves some out. This table has hundreds of thousands of clones, around 90% appearing once. Sequenced sample: peripheral blood. All receptors come from an older man with acute or convalescent COVID-19. The CDR3 runs from the conserved cysteine through the conserved F or W. A D gene is named only where the DNA matches it firmly. Expanded clones get a size class; other rows say once, few or many, or leave the size out.

-,13,TRBJ1-1,-,TRBV13,TGTGCCAGCAGCCCCTTTCGGAACACTGAAGCTTTCTTT,CASSPFRNTEAFF
-,16,TRBJ2-2,TRBD1,TRBV19,TGTGCCAGTAGTATCGAAGGGACAGGGAACACCGGGGAGCTGTTTTTT,CASSIEGTGNTGELFF
-,13,TRBJ1-1,-,TRBV12-3/TRBV12-4,TGTGCCAGCAGCCCGGGGGGGGGTGGTAAGGCTTTCTTT,CASSPGGGGKAFF
-,13,TRBJ1-1,TRBD1,TRBV19,TGTGCCAGTAATCACAGGGGGAACACTGAAGCTTTCTTT,CASNHRGNTEAFF
-,16,TRBJ2-5,-,TRBV5-1,TGCGCCAGCAGCTTGGAGACTACGTTACCCCAAGAGACCCAGTACTTC,CASSLETTLPQETQYF
-,15,TRBJ1-1,-,TRBV11-2,TGTGCCAGCACCTCCAGGACCGCGAGGGCCGCTGAAGCTTTCTTT,CASTSRTARAAEAFF
-,14,TRBJ2-1,TRBD2,TRBV19,TGTGCCAGTAGCCCTCTGCGGGAGATAAGTGAGCAGTTCTTC,CASSPLREISEQFF
-,16,TRBJ1-2,-,TRBV5-4,TGTGCCAGCAGCTCCGGTACCCCAACGGTTGTCTATGGCTACACCTTC,CASSSGTPTVVYGYTF
-,12,TRBJ1-2,-,TRBV12-3/TRBV12-4,TGTGCCAGCAGTTCAGGGTTCTATGGCTACACCTTC,CASSSGFYGYTF
-,13,TRBJ2-7,TRBD2,TRBV5-1,TGCGCCAGCAGCTCGGGACTAGCGACCGAGCAGTACTTC,CASSSGLATEQYF
-,15,TRBJ1-1,TRBD1,TRBV14,TGTGCCAGCACCCCTCAGGACAGGGGAGAAACTGAAGCTTTCTTT,CASTPQDRGETEAFF
-,15,TRBJ2-1,-,TRBV5-1,TGCGCCAGCAGCGCGGGACTTCCCGCGGTTGATGAGCAGTTCTTC,CASSAGLPAVDEQFF
-,13,TRBJ2-7,-,TRBV2,TGTGCCAGCAGCCGACAGGAAACCTACGAGCAGTACTTC,CASSRQETYEQYF
-,14,TRBJ1-6,TRBD1,TRBV7-8,TGTGCCAGCAGCTGGGACAGCTATAATTCACCCCTCCACTTT,CASSWDSYNSPLHF
-,17,TRBJ1-5,-,TRBV7-2,TGTGCCAGCAGCTTAGCCGGGGGGCTGAATGGGTATCAGCCCCAGCATTTT,CASSLAGGLNGYQPQHF
-,16,TRBJ1-5,-,TRBV28,TGTGCCAGCAGTTTAATGGGGGGAAATAGCAATCAGCCCCAGCATTTT,CASSLMGGNSNQPQHF
-,15,TRBJ1-5,TRBD1,TRBV2,TGTGCCAGCAGTGAAGGACAGGGTGTCAATCAGCCCCAGCATTTT,CASSEGQGVNQPQHF
-,15,TRBJ1-5,TRBD1,TRBV5-1,TGCGCCAGCAGCTCGACAGGGGAGAGCAATCAGCCCCAGCATTTT,CASSSTGESNQPQHF
-,15,TRBJ1-4,TRBD1,TRBV3-1/TRBV3-2,TGTGCCAGCAGCCAAGATGGGAGACAGGGCGAAAAACTGTTTTTT,CASSQDGRQGEKLFF
-,15,TRBJ2-7,TRBD2,TRBV11-2,TGTGCCAGCAGCCCTCTGAGCGGGGTCTCCTACGAGCAGTACTTC,CASSPLSGVSYEQYF
-,13,TRBJ1-5,-,TRBV9,TGTGCCAGCAGCGCCGGGGTTGGACAGCCCCAGCATTTT,CASSAGVGQPQHF
-,12,TRBJ2-1,-,TRBV24-1,TGTGCCACCAGAGACAGGTACAATGAGCAGTTCTTC,CATRDRYNEQFF
few,13,TRBJ2-1,-,TRBV9,TGTGCCAGCAGCGTAAGAGTAGGCGGTGAGCAGTTCTTC,CASSVRVGGEQFF
-,16,TRBJ1-5,-,TRBV19,TGTGCCAGCAGAGCCCGCCCGTCCGGGAACAATCAGCCCCAGCATTTT,CASRARPSGNNQPQHF
-,14,TRBJ1-2,-,TRBV2,TGTGCCAGCAGCGCCCCTACAGCTAACTATGGCTACACCTTC,CASSAPTANYGYTF
-,14,TRBJ1-5,-,TRBV15,TGTGCCACCAGCAGAGGGACATATAATCAGCCCCAGCATTTT,CATSRGTYNQPQHF
-,15,TRBJ2-7,-,TRBV9,TGTGCCAGCAGCCCAACGCATTACAGGGTCGGCGAGCAGTACTTC,CASSPTHYRVGEQYF
-,16,TRBJ2-3,TRBD1,TRBV7-2,TGTGCCAGCAGCCCCCAAGGGACAGGGTGGACAGATACGCAGTATTTT,CASSPQGTGWTDTQYF
-,16,TRBJ2-3,-,TRBV13,TGTGCCAGCAGCTTAGGCCTTACAGGAGATGTGAATACGCAGTATTTT,CASSLGLTGDVNTQYF
-,14,TRBJ2-3,-,TRBV14,TGTGCCAGCAGTCACAGAAGCCGCACAGATACGCAGTATTTT,CASSHRSRTDTQYF
-,17,TRBJ2-1,TRBD2,TRBV5-1,TGCGCCAGCAGCTTGTCCGGGACTAGCGGGAGGGCCAATGAGCAGTTCTTC,CASSLSGTSGRANEQFF
-,16,TRBJ2-7,TRBD2,TRBV20-1,TGCAGTGCTAGTTTACTAGCGGGGGCCTCGCCCTACGAGCAGTACTTC,CSASLLAGASPYEQYF
-,15,TRBJ2-1,-,TRBV1,TGCACCAGCAGCCAAGAAGCGGACTCCTACAATGAGCAGTTCTTC,CTSSQEADSYNEQFF
-,13,TRBJ1-1,-,TRBV27,TGTGCCAGCAGTTTAAGCCGAAACACTGAAGCTTTCTTT,CASSLSRNTEAFF
-,16,TRBJ2-7,TRBD2,TRBV27,TGTGCCAGCAGTTTATCGGGGACTAATTTTATCTACGAGCAGTACTTC,CASSLSGTNFIYEQYF
-,11,TRBJ1-1,-,TRBV6-5,TGTGCCAGCCAGGGCAACACTGAAGCTTTCTTT,CASQGNTEAFF
-,15,TRBJ2-1,-,TRBV6-6,TGTGCCAGCAGTACCTCTGGAGGCGCCTACAATGAGCAGTTCTTC,CASSTSGGAYNEQFF
-,14,TRBJ1-1,TRBD1,TRBV18,TGTGCCAGCTCACCGGGACAGAGAAACACTGAAGCTTTCTTT,CASSPGQRNTEAFF
-,16,TRBJ2-1,-,TRBV5-1,TGCGCCAGCAGCACCCAGGGGACCCTTCACAGGAATGAGCAGTTCTTC,CASSTQGTLHRNEQFF
-,15,TRBJ2-1,TRBD2,TRBV3-1/TRBV3-2,TGTGCCAGCAGCCAGCAACCTAGCGGGCGGGGTGAGCAGTTCTTC,CASSQQPSGRGEQFF
-,13,TRBJ2-2,-,TRBV19,TGTGCCAGTAGCGACAGATACACCGGGGAGCTGTTTTTT,CASSDRYTGELFF
-,13,TRBJ1-1,-,TRBV12-3/TRBV12-4,TGTGCCAGCAGCACCCAGGGATGGACTGAAGCTTTCTTT,CASSTQGWTEAFF
-,15,TRBJ1-3,-,TRBV7-7,TGTGCCAGCAGCCCAGGGGTCGGAGCAGGAAACACCATATATTTT,CASSPGVGAGNTIYF
-,17,TRBJ2-3,TRBD2,TRBV3-1/TRBV3-2,TGTGCCAGCAGCACCCAGGGACTAGCGGGTTCCGCAGATACGCAGTATTTT,CASSTQGLAGSADTQYF
-,15,TRBJ2-3,-,TRBV11-1,TGTGCCAGCAGCTTAGCGGGGCGAACGGTAGATACGCAGTATTTT,CASSLAGRTVDTQYF
-,15,TRBJ1-2,TRBD1,TRBV9,TGTGCCAGCAGCGTTACAGGGGGTGACAACTATGGCTACACCTTC,CASSVTGGDNYGYTF
once,14,TRBJ2-7,-,TRBV18,TGTGCCAGCTCACCTGACATGGACTCCTACGAGCAGTACTTC,CASSPDMDSYEQYF
-,14,TRBJ2-5,-,TRBV20-1,TGCAGTGCTAGTCGCCAGTCGTATCAAGAGACCCAGTACTTC,CSASRQSYQETQYF
-,14,TRBJ2-1,TRBD1,TRBV19,TGTGCCAGTAGTATGGGACAGTCCTACAATGAGCAGTTCTTC,CASSMGQSYNEQFF
-,13,TRBJ1-3,-,TRBV9,TGTGCCAGCAGCGTGACTTATGGAAACACCATATATTTT,CASSVTYGNTIYF